This note documents a single T cell receptor beta chain sequence. What it binds is not known. Sequencing was performed with immunoSEQ multiplex PCR; in TCRdb, only in-frame clones are kept and a portion is missing. The sample lists more than 65,000 clones; about four fifths were seen once. V lost 5 bases and J lost 5, with 12 bases in between. This CDR3 spans 13 amino acids. CDR1 LNHDA and CDR2 SQIVND come from the germline V gene (reference sequence). These data come from a study of radiotherapy plus CTLA-4 blockade in lung cancer. Findings and limits, study-wide: Tumor-derived TCR clones expanded in blood after radiotherapy plus ipilimumab. Strongest reported response predictors: early blood clone changes and post-radiation interferon-beta.

The origin of this receptor is a human donor with non-small cell lung cancer who had stable disease on radiotherapy plus ipilimumab. Specimen: peripheral blood, collected from a patient treated with radiotherapy plus ipilimumab. The J gene is TRBJ1-1, the V gene TRBV19; tentative D call: TRBD1 (6 bases). The CDR3, as DNA: TGTGCCAGTAGTCACACAGGGTGGACTGAAGCTTTCTTT. Its protein product is CASSHTGWTEAFF.